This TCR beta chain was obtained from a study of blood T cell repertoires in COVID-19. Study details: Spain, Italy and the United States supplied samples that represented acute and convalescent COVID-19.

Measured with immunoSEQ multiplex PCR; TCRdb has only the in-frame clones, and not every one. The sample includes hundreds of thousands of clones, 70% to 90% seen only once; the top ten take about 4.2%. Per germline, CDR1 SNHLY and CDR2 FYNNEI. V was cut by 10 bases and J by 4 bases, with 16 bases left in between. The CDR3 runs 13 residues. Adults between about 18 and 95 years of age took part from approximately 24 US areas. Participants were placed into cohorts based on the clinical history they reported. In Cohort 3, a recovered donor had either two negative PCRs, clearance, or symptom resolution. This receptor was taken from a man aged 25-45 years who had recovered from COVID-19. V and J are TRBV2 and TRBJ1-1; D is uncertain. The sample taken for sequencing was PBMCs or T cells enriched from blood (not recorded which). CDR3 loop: CATRSGVFTEAFF. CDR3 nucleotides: TGTGCCACCAGGAGCGGGGTTTTCACTGAAGCTTTCTTT. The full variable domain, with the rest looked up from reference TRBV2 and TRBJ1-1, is EPEVTQTPSHQVTQMGQEVILRCVPISNHLYFYWYRQILGQKVEFLVSFYNNEISEKSEIFDDQFSVERPDGSNFTLKIRSTKLEDSAMYFCATRSGVFTEAFFGQGTRLTVV.